This entry features one TCR beta chain sequence. Its target is unknown. The data were obtained in a study of cytotoxic CD8 clonotypes in ibrutinib-treated CLL. Study results and caveats: Researchers report that baseline clonality outpaced age-matched healthy donors and tracked circulating CD8+ T-cell counts.

This CDR3 has 12 residues. Looked up from germline, CDR1 is GTSNPN and CDR2 is SVGIG (reference sequence). V lost 4 bases, J lost 4 bases, and 10 bases lay in between. Method: immunoSEQ multiplex PCR; TCRdb's copy keeps in-frame clones and lacks some. The sample comprises roughly 160,000 clones, 70% to 85% of which are singletons, and roughly 1.9% rests with the top ten. The sequence came from a human donor with chronic lymphocytic leukemia. This chain links TRBV30 with TRBJ1-1, with D hard to call. This sample comprised PBMCs, obtained after 12 months of ibrutinib treatment. CDR3 sequence (DNA): TGTGCCTGGACCCCGTACGGCACTGAAGCTTTCTTT. Amino acid sequence: CAWTPYGTEAFF.